This TCR beta chain was retrieved from a study of blood T cell repertoires in COVID-19. Study information: T cells, B-cell-depleted T cells, or PBMCs provided the cDNA or gDNA that served as material.

The protocol was immunoSEQ multiplex PCR, while the TCRdb copy is restricted to in-frame clones and leaves out a portion. The repertoire has approximately 82,000 clones, around 82% of them found once; the top ten carry over 15%. Trimming removed 4 bases at V and 6 bases at J, with 26 bases between. Germline V gene sequence: CDR1 SGHNT, CDR2 YYREEE (reference sequence). The length of the CDR3 is 17 residues. This receptor was taken from a woman aged 60-70 years with acute or convalescent COVID-19. The chain uses TRBV5-4 and TRBJ2-7; D might be TRBD1 (5 bases). Sequenced material: peripheral blood. The CDR3, as DNA: TGTGCCAGCAGCATCACAAAAAACTCAGGGTTATCAGCCGAGCAGTACTTC. Protein product: CASSITKNSGLSAEQYF.